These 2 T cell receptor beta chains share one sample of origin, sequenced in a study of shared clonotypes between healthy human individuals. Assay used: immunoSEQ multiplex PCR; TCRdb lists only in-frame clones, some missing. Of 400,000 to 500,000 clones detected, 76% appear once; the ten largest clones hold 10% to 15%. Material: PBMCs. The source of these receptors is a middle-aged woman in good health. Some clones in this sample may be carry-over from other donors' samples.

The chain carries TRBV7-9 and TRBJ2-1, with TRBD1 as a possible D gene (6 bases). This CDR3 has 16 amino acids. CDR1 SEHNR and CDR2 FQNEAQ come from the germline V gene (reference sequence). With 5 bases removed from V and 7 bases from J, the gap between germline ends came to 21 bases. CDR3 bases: TGTGCCAGCAGCGCCTCTCTCAACCTCAGGGGAAATGAGCAGTTCTTC. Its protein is CASSASLNLRGNEQFF.

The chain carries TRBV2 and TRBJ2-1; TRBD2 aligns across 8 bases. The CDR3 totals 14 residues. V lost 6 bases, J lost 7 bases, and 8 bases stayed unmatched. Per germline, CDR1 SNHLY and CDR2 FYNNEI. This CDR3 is CASRSGGAANEQFF. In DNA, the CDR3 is TGTGCCAGCAGGTCCGGGGGGGCAGCGAATGAGCAGTTCTTC.